This T cell receptor beta chain stems from a study of vaccination and CD4 T cells after COVID-19. The Oncomine TCR Beta short-read assay sequenced DNA from cultured CD4+ T cells. TCRdb re-analysed the PCR reads in MiXCR, keeping a single row per CDR3 protein. The table shows some 20,000 distinct CDR3 sequences, with roughly 70% occurring only once. Treatment meaning: approximately nine-day PBMC culture with coronavirus spike peptide pools or control peptides (ViraFEST assay). As for this clonotype: Its antigen is not known.

Sequencing was carried out using CD4+ T cells from blood, cultured in vitro. The receptor comes from a human donor who had recovered from COVID-19.

The CDR3 reads CASRQGLSGGNEQYF. The CDR3 region has the DNA TGTGCCAGCAGGCAGGGATTGTCGGGGGGCAACGAGCAGTACTTC. The chain joins TRBV6-1 to TRBJ2-7, with D perhaps TRBD2 (7 bases). The CDR3 sequence is 15 residues long. Trimming stripped 6 bases from V and 5 bases from J, with 20 bases between. The V gene's germline CDR1 is MNHNS and CDR2 SASEGT.